Below are 27 T cell receptor beta chains sequenced from a single sample in a study of T-cell reconstitution after alpha-beta-depleted transplantation in children. Construction of the TCRbeta library involved unique molecular identifiers. Using its own MiXCR run on the PCR reads, TCRdb lists one record per CDR3 protein. The data contain about 110,000 distinct CDR3 sequences, around 6.4% of them singletons. Sequencing used PBMCs, mostly from graft donor cells, obtained 360 days after TCRalphabeta/CD19-depleted stem cell transplant. Receptor source: a male patient between 2 and 9 years old who had a stem cell transplant for acute lymphoblastic leukemia, so the T cells may come from the graft donor.

This clonotype was observed at least ten times. V gene TRBV7-9 combines with J gene TRBJ2-4; a possible D gene is TRBD2 (5 bases). Germline-derived CDR1 and CDR2 are SEHNR and FQNEAQ (reference sequence). Trimming stripped 3 bases from V and 4 bases from J, with 10 bases between. The length of the CDR3 is 14 residues. The CDR3: CASSLASPKNIQYF. The CDR3, as DNA: TGTGCCAGCAGCTTGGCTAGCCCTAAAAACATTCAGTACTTC.

This clonotype has a handful of counts. The V gene is TRBV6-1, the J gene TRBJ2-1, with TRBD2 matching over 7 bases. The germline CDR1 and CDR2 sequences are MNHNS and SASEGT. V shed 4 bases and J 4 bases; nucleotides not matched to a gene: 10. The CDR3 spans 16 residues. The CDR3, as DNA: TGTGCCAGCAGTGCCCGGGGAGGGTCTTTTTACAATGAGCAGTTCTTC. Translation gives CASSARGGSFYNEQFF.

This clonotype came up many times. The chain combines TRBV7-3 with TRBJ2-7, with D possibly being TRBD2 (6 bases). Trimming pared 5 bases from V and 5 bases from J, leaving 16 bases between. The CDR3 loop spans 14 amino acids. Germline-derived CDR1 and CDR2 are SGHTA and FQGTGA. In nucleotides, the CDR3 is TGTGCCAGCAGCCCGACGGGAGTGCCGGACGAGCAGTACTTC. Its protein is CASSPTGVPDEQYF.

This clonotype was counted many times. The gene calls are TRBV29-1 and TRBJ2-1; 9 bases fit TRBD2. Germline CDR1 is SQVTM and CDR2 is ANQGSEA. The V gene end was trimmed by 7 bases and the J gene end by 9 bases; junction bases not matched to a gene: 16. The CDR3 extends over 15 amino acids. CDR3 region: CSAEPPGRGGGEQFF. Here the CDR3 DNA reads TGCAGCGCCGAACCCCCCGGGCGGGGGGGCGGTGAGCAGTTCTTC.

This clonotype was seen many times. The J gene is TRBJ1-2, the V gene TRBV29-1; 7 bases line up with TRBD1. J was trimmed by 0 bases and V by 4 bases; bases with no gene match: 2. There are 13 residues in the CDR3. Germline values: CDR1 SQVTM, CDR2 ANQGSEA. The CDR3 DNA follows: TGCAGCGTTGCAGGGGGGGCTAACTATGGCTACACCTTC. This translates into CSVAGGANYGYTF.

The rearrangement uses TRBV2 and TRBJ2-4; 10 positions match TRBD1. CDR1 is SNHLY and CDR2 is FYNNEI in the germline V gene. Losses at the gene ends were 2 bases for V and 0 bases for J; bases not matched to a gene: 1. The CDR3 runs to 16 residues. The chain's CDR3 is CASSERTGGAKNIQYF. The CDR3 DNA reads TGTGCCAGCAGTGAAAGGACAGGGGGAGCCAAAAACATTCAGTACTTC.

The chain recombines TRBV7-2 with TRBJ1-6, with D perhaps matching TRBD1 (5 bases). Trimming removed 2 bases from V and 10 bases from J, with 9 bases in between. Germline CDR1 SGHTA, CDR2 FQGNSA. The CDR3 extends over 13 amino acids. CDR3: CASSLISGSPLHF. CDR3 DNA: TGTGCCAGCAGCTTAATTTCAGGGTCACCCCTCCACTTT.

This clonotype was detected a few times. The chain is built from TRBV9 and TRBJ1-2, with TRBD1 as a possible D gene (6 bases). CDR3 length: 15 amino acids. Trimming pared 0 bases from V and 5 bases from J, leaving 14 bases between. Per the germline V gene, CDR1 is SGDLS and CDR2 is YYNGEE. CDR3 DNA sequence: TGTGCCAGCAGCGTAGTCCCGGACAGCTCTTATGGCTACACCTTC. Amino acids: CASSVVPDSSYGYTF.

There are a few counts of this clonotype. V is TRBV5-4 and J is TRBJ2-2; D uncertain. The CDR3 is made up of 16 amino acids. The germline CDR1 and CDR2 sequences are SGHNT and YYREEE (reference sequence). The germline V and J ends were trimmed by 0 bases and 2 bases, with 11 bases remaining between them. In nucleotides, the CDR3 is TGTGCCAGCAGCTTGGGTAGCAAATCCAACACCGGGGAGCTGTTTTTT. The encoded protein is CASSLGSKSNTGELFF.

This clonotype has only a few counts. The chain links TRBV7-9 to TRBJ1-2; D uncertain. The CDR3 length is 14 residues. V was cut by 5 bases and J by 5 bases, with 15 bases left in between. Germline-derived CDR1 and CDR2 are SEHNR and FQNEAQ (reference sequence). The DNA of the CDR3 is TGTGCCAGCAGCCTATCGGCCCTAACATATGGCTACACCTTC. This codes for CASSLSALTYGYTF. Filled out from reference TRBV7-9 and TRBJ1-2, the complete variable domain reads DTGVSQNPRHKITKRGQNVTFRCDPISEHNRLYWYRQTLGQGPEFLTYFQNEAQLEKSRLLSDRFSAERPKGSFSTLEIQRTEQGDSAMYLCASSLSALTYGYTFGSGTRLTVV.

Regarding this clonotype: A much larger clonotype is one base distant, so this may be a read error. The chain uses TRBV9 and TRBJ2-4; D not resolved. Trimming pared 1 base from V and 0 bases from J, leaving 5 bases between. The CDR3 consists of 14 residues. Germline V lookup: CDR1 SGDLS, CDR2 YYNGEE. DNA for the CDR3: TGTGCCAGCAGCGTATGTCTAGCCAAAAACATTCAGTACTTC. This encodes CASSVCLAKNIQYF.

This clonotype was counted many times. The chain joins TRBV5-1 to TRBJ2-3; D is uncertain. There are 16 residues in the CDR3. Germline CDR1 and CDR2: SGHRS and YFSETQ. With 0 bases removed from V and 2 bases from J, the gap between germline ends came to 13 bases. The CDR3 nucleotides are TGCGCCAGCAGCTTGGAGGTAAACCCAATCACAGATACGCAGTATTTT. It translates to CASSLEVNPITDTQYF.

This clonotype was picked up a small number of times. The genes are TRBV28 and TRBJ2-3; 11 nucleotides match TRBD2. The junction had 18 bases not matched to a gene; V was cut back by 11 bases and J by 2 bases. CDR3 length equals 18 residues. The germline V gene has CDR1 MDHEN and CDR2 SYDVKM. CDR3 DNA: TGTGCCGCCAGTTTATCAAGCTCTAGCGGGAGGTACACAGATACGCAGTATTTT. It translates to CAASLSSSSGRYTDTQYF.

This chain joins TRBV20-1 and TRBJ2-1; D is perhaps TRBD2 (7 bases). V lost 0 bases and J lost 7, with 19 bases in between. CDR1 is DFQATT, CDR2 SNEGSKA, per germline (reference sequence). The CDR3 extends over 16 amino acids. CDR3 DNA sequence: TGCAGTGCTAGAGATCGGAGGAGGGGGGGCCGGAATGAGCAGTTCTTC. Its protein is CSARDRRRGGRNEQFF.

This clonotype was observed many times. The J gene is TRBJ2-3, the V gene TRBV28; D is ambiguous. The V gene's germline CDR1 is MDHEN and CDR2 SYDVKM. The CDR3 spans 12 residues. Trimming stripped 8 bases from V and 5 bases from J, with 11 bases between. CDR3 loop: CASGLRLDTQYF. The CDR3 nucleotides read TGTGCCAGCGGATTACGGTTAGATACGCAGTATTTT.

This clonotype was detected ten times or more. The V gene is TRBV7-3, the J gene TRBJ2-7, with 9 nucleotides matching TRBD2. J lost 6 bases, V lost 2 bases, and 8 bases had no gene match. Germline V gives CDR1 SGHTA, CDR2 FQGTGA. The CDR3 totals 15 residues. The CDR3 loop is CASSLWGSGRSEQYF. As DNA, the CDR3 is TGTGCCAGCAGCTTATGGGGTAGCGGGAGATCCGAGCAGTACTTC.

A few counts support this clonotype. The genes are TRBV6-5 and TRBJ2-7, with D tentatively TRBD2 (5 bases). CDR3 size: 14 residues. In germline, CDR1 is MNHEY, CDR2 SVGAGI. Between the trimmed V and J ends, which lost 2 bases and 2 bases, there was a span of 10 bases. The DNA of the CDR3 is TGTGCCAGCAGTTACGCAGGACTGCCCTACGAGCAGTACTTC. This gives the protein CASSYAGLPYEQYF.

This clonotype was found many times. The chain links TRBV12-3 or TRBV12-4 to TRBJ1-5; D is unclear. CDR3 size: 15 residues. Trimming removed 1 base from V and 0 bases from J, with 7 bases in between. The CDR3 DNA sequence: TGTGCCAGCAGTTTAGAAGGTTATAGCAATCAGCCCCAGCATTTT. This sequence encodes CASSLEGYSNQPQHF.

The chain uses TRBV5-1 and TRBJ2-1, with 7 bases aligning to TRBD2. The CDR3 has 17 residues. Looked up from germline, CDR1 is SGHRS and CDR2 is YFSETQ. With V trimmed by 0 bases and J by 5 bases, 11 bases remained unmatched. The CDR3 DNA sequence: TGCGCCAGCAGCTTGGGGTGGCGGGAGCCCCTACACAATGAGCAGTTCTTC. This translates into CASSLGWREPLHNEQFF.

This clonotype has a count of ten or more. J is TRBJ1-1 and V is TRBV21-1. TRBV21-1 is noted as a pseudogene. The CDR3 extends over 15 amino acids. CDR3 nucleotide sequence: TGTGCCAGCAGCACAAATGGGGTATTTTGGGCTGAAGCTTTCTTT. It is translated as CASSTNGVFWAEAFF.

This clonotype was counted many times. The J gene is TRBJ1-1, the V gene TRBV2; D gene ambiguous. V dropped 4 bases and J dropped 1 base, with 7 bases sitting between them. From germline, CDR1 is SNHLY and CDR2 FYNNEI. This CDR3 is built from 13 residues. The CDR3 sequence: CASSARKNTEAFF. DNA of the CDR3: TGTGCCAGCAGTGCCCGGAAGAACACTGAAGCTTTCTTT.

The sample holds many counts of this clonotype. This chain uses TRBV10-3 with TRBJ2-7; the match to TRBD1 covers 12 bases. The CDR3 is 17 amino acids. Germline CDR1 reads ENHRY; CDR2 reads SYGVKD. J gave up 0 bases and V 8 bases, and 11 bases lay outside the gene matches. CDR3 amino acids: CAILIPGQGASSYEQYF. Written as DNA, the CDR3 is TGTGCCATCCTTATCCCGGGACAGGGGGCGTCCTCCTACGAGCAGTACTTC.

At least ten counts were recorded for this clonotype. The chain is built from TRBV11-3 and TRBJ2-2, with unresolved D. The germline V gene encodes CDR1 SGHNT and CDR2 YENEEA. The germline V and J ends were trimmed by 4 bases and 5 bases, with 11 bases remaining between them. The CDR3 extends over 14 amino acids. The CDR3 DNA is TGTGCCAGCAGCTCCCCCTCAGGAACCGGGGAGCTGTTTTTT. It specifies CASSSPSGTGELFF.

V usage is TRBV13 and J usage is TRBJ2-7; 9 positions agree with TRBD2. Germline CDR1 reads PRHDT; CDR2 reads FYEKMQ (reference sequence). The CDR3 is made up of 14 amino acids. V was pared by 4 bases and J by 3 bases, with 4 bases of the junction left unmatched. CDR3 nucleotide sequence: TGTGCCAGCAGCTCCAGAGCGGGGGGCTACGAGCAGTACTTC. The encoded protein is CASSSRAGGYEQYF.

This clonotype showed up many times. This sequence joins TRBV7-2 and TRBJ2-5; possible D gene TRBD1, 5 bases. The CDR3 has 15 amino acids. Germline V gene sequence: CDR1 SGHTA, CDR2 FQGNSA. Trimming shortened V by 4 bases and J by 5 bases, and 17 bases separated the two germline ends. The CDR3 nucleotides are TGTGCCAGCAGCTCCATTTGGGGCGCGGAGGAGACCCAGTACTTC. Encoded protein: CASSSIWGAEETQYF.

This clonotype has a handful of counts. V gene TRBV18 combines with J gene TRBJ1-5, with TRBD1 matching over 10 bases. This CDR3 has 15 amino acids. The germline CDR1 and CDR2 sequences are KGHSH and LQKENI. The V segment lost 3 bases and the J segment 3 bases; nucleotides outside the gene matches: 2. The DNA of the CDR3 is TGTGCCAGCTCACCCGGGACAGGGGTCAATCAGCCCCAGCATTTT. Its translation: CASSPGTGVNQPQHF.

This clonotype was picked up many times. The chain carries TRBV12-3 or TRBV12-4 and TRBJ2-3; no clear D. V lost 5 bases to trimming and J lost 3 bases, with 12 bases between them. CDR3 length: 14 residues. The CDR3 region is CASSLWAPTDTQYF. The DNA of the CDR3 is TGTGCCAGCAGTCTATGGGCCCCGACAGATACGCAGTATTTT.